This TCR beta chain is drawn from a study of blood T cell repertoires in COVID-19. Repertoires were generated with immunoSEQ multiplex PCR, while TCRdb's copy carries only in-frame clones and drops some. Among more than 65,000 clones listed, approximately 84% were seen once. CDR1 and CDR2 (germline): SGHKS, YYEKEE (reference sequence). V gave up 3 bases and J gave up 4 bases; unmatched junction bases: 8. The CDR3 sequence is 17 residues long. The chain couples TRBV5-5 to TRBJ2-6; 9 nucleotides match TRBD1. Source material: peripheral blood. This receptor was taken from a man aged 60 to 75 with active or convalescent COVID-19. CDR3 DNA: TGTGCCAGCAGCTCCCAACAGGGGGCTGCCGGGGCCAACGTCCTGACTTTC. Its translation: CASSSQQGAAGANVLTF.